Given below is one T cell receptor (beta chain) in context. The antigen it binds to is not known. An end of the junction differs from the germline gene, which may be a read error. These data originate in a study of blood T cells in healthy people across ages (dated by TCRdb to between 2014 and 2016). Broadly, across the study: In model experiments, template switching captured about one uniquely barcoded TCR beta cDNA molecule for every two T cells. The study measured age-related changes in TCR beta repertoire diversity using deep sequencing normalized with unique cDNA molecular identifiers. Donors were grouped into four age groups: young (average 16 years), middle-aged (39), aged (roughly 62) and long-lived (approximately 78). To avoid experimental bias, donors of different ages were distributed randomly across sequencing lanes. For two donors (one aged 18 to 30 and one aged 80 or older), the study analyzed two additional independent replicas of 1 million unique cDNA reads from the same blood draw.

Library prep was done by 5' RACE. TCRdb shows the sequencer as Illumina HiSeq 2500. A second PCR of about 6 to 11 cycles was performed with a sample-barcoded 5' primer and a J-beta primer mix. A unique molecular identifier was introduced onto each TCR beta cDNA molecule by a template-switch 5' adaptor carrying 12 random nucleotides. Each sample yielded at least 2.5 million CDR3-containing paired-end reads. First-strand cDNA was synthesized from all RNA with the Mint cDNA synthesis kit, primed by a TRBC-specific oligonucleotide. Following uracil-DNA glycosylase treatment, all cDNA underwent a first 18-cycle PCR with the universal primers M1SS and BC2_uni_R. As for how the authors treated the data: Normalization of each sample was performed by random selection of 1 million high-quality reads, each carrying a distinct molecular identifier. Instead of being binned into consensus sequences, reads that shared molecular identifiers were thrown out. MiTCR, with a Q25 quality threshold and the strictest error-elimination algorithm, was used for CDR3 identification, clonotype clustering and error correction. A nonparametric unseen species model with Euler transformation was used to estimate a lower bound on total TCR beta diversity. In-frame beta chains were kept once TCRdb had trimmed the public reads at Q25 with fastp and called clones with MiXCR. CDR3 protein sequences are deduplicated, and each keeps its most common genes and DNA. For this entry, the V and J calls and clone size follow TCRdb and not the study's own pipeline. This sample lists some 920,000 distinct CDR3 sequences; about 51% were detected once. Together, the top ten hold 20% to 25% of the sample.

Findings and caveats that apply to the study as a whole: Total diversity estimates from one million sequenced T cells were considered lower bounds and underestimates. Observed TCR beta diversity per million T cells fell roughly linearly with age, and a significant reduction was already apparent by age around 36. Because profiling used bulk unsorted PBMCs, naive and antigen-experienced compartments could not be compared conclusively. There was a strong correlation between observed TCR beta diversity and the percentage of naive T cells measured by flow cytometry. Because the CMV infection status of the donors was unknown, age-related changes in expanded clonotypes may potentially have been confounded. Compared with the aged group, the long-lived group had more naive CD4+ T cells, fewer expanded clones and increased TCR diversity, a pattern suggesting age selection.

Sequences SEHNR (CDR1) and FQNEAQ (CDR2) are obtained from the germline V gene (reference sequence). Taken from cysteine to phenylalanine, the CDR3 has 16 residues. The read is trimmed to its CDR3 DNA, 48 bases read in frame from base 1. Systemically healthy Caucasian individuals from Russia, roughly 40 in total and aged about 6 to 90 years, were included as donors. Each donor gave 8 to 10 milliliters of peripheral blood, drawn into EDTA-treated Vacutainer tubes. Ficoll-Paque density-gradient centrifugation was used to isolate PBMCs, with at least 6.5 million per sample. Trizol reagent was used to extract total RNA from PBMCs, with at least 5 micrograms per sample. For every donor, an aliquot of PBMCs went through flow cytometry to measure the percentages of naive CD45RAhigh/CD27high T cells.

This TCR was recovered from a woman aged 55-75 years in good health. Input material: blood. The V gene is TRBV7-9 and the J gene is TRBJ2-4; 13 of the junction bases match TRBD2. The bases are TGTGCCAGCAGCCCCGGACTAGCGGGGGATAAAAATATTCAGTACTTC. This gives the protein CASSPGLAGDKNIQYF. Extended through the reference TRBV7-9 and TRBJ2-4 proteins, this CDR3 yields the full variable domain: DTGVSQNPRHKITKRGQNVTFRCDPISEHNRLYWYRQTLGQGPEFLTYFQNEAQLEKSRLLSDRFSAERPKGSFSTLEIQRTEQGDSAMYLCASSPGLAGDKNIQYFGAGTRLSVL.